The rows below give T cell receptor beta chains drawn from one sample of a study of blood T cells in healthy people across ages. TCRdb recomputed calls from the 5' RACE reads with MiXCR, one row per CDR3 protein. The sample consists of 700,000 to 1,000,000 distinct CDR3 sequences, around 42% of them appearing once. The specimen sequenced was blood. The receptors were sampled from a man between 60 and 75 years old in good health. The CDR3 runs from the conserved cysteine through the conserved F or W. D genes are given only for firm matches. A row's size may be missing; if present it is once, few, many or a size class.

abundance	j_gene	d_gene	v_gene	CDR3nt	CDR3aa
few	TRBJ2-1	-	TRBV3-1	TGTGCCAGCAGCCAAGAGGAGTCCTACAATGAGCAGTTCTTC	CASSQEESYNEQFF
-	TRBJ1-6	TRBD1	TRBV6-1	TGTGCCAGCAGTCTCGGACAGGGGGCGATTGGTAGTTATAATTCACCCCTCCACTTT	CASSLGQGAIGSYNSPLHF
-	TRBJ2-3	-	TRBV18	TGTGCCAGCTCTTCGGGACTGCCGCCGGTGGATACGCAGTATTTT	CASSSGLPPVDTQYF
-	TRBJ2-5	TRBD2	TRBV15	TGTGCCACCAGCAGAGTTATCCTAGCGGGGGGCCGGGCTTCCCAGTACTTC	CATSRVILAGGRASQYF
few	TRBJ2-3	TRBD1	TRBV4-3	TGCGCCAGCAGCCAAGATGTTGAGACAGGGGCGGATACGCAGTATTTT	CASSQDVETGADTQYF
-	TRBJ2-7	-	TRBV7-3	TGTGCCAGCAGCTTACTAGCGCTGGGCTCTGGGGCCATTAGAAATGAGCAGTACTTC	CASSLLALGSGAIRNEQYF
-	TRBJ2-3	TRBD1	TRBV28	TGTGCCAGCAGTTTATTCGGGATTCGGACAGGGGGACGCAATCCACAGTATTTT	CASSLFGIRTGGRNPQYF
-	TRBJ1-2	-	TRBV6-6	TGTGCCAGCAGTTACCGCTGGGCAGGCGACTATGGCTACACCTTC	CASSYRWAGDYGYTF
-	TRBJ2-5	TRBD2	TRBV5-1	TGCGCCAGCAGTATTGGGACTAGCGCGTCCCAAGAGACCCAGTACTTC	CASSIGTSASQETQYF
-	TRBJ1-2	TRBD1	TRBV5-5	TGTGCCAGCAGCTTGGACGAGGGGGCAAGCTATGGCTACACCTTC	CASSLDEGASYGYTF
-	TRBJ2-1	-	TRBV3-1	TGTGCCAGCAGCCAAGTATGGGGGAAGGGGCATGAGCAGTTCTTC	CASSQVWGKGHEQFF
-	TRBJ1-6	-	TRBV20-1	TGCAGTGCTAGAGCTGACAGAGATACACCCCTCCACTTT	CSARADRDTPLHF
-	TRBJ2-5	-	TRBV5-1	TGCGCCAGCAGCCATCAGGGTGGGGGAGAGACCCAGTACTTC	CASSHQGGGETQYF
few	TRBJ2-5	-	TRBV15	TGTGCCACCAGCAGAGATACAGGGCGAGAGACCCAGTACTTC	CATSRDTGRETQYF
-	TRBJ2-7	TRBD1	TRBV7-9	TGTGCCAGCAGCTTAGCGTTGGACAGGGGCTACGAGCAGTACTTC	CASSLALDRGYEQYF
-	TRBJ1-4	TRBD1	TRBV11-2	TGTGCCAGCAGCCCCCGGGACAGGGATAATGAAAAACTGTTTTTT	CASSPRDRDNEKLFF
-	TRBJ2-7	TRBD1	TRBV10-3	TGTGCCATCAGTGAGGGAGCCGGGACAGGGAAATACGAGCAGTACTTC	CAISEGAGTGKYEQYF
-	TRBJ1-5	-	TRBV7-8	TGTGCCAGCAGCTTAGCACGGGCTAGCAATCAGCCCCAGCATTTT	CASSLARASNQPQHF